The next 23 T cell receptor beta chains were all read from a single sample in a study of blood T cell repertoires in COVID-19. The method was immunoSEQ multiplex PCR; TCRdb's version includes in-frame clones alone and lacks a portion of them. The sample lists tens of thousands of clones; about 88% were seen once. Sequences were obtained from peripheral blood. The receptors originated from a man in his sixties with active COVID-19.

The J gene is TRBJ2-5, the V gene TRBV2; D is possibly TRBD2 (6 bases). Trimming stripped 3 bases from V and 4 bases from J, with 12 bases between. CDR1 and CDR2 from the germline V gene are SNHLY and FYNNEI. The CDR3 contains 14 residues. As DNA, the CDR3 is TGTGCCAGCAGTGACCGGAGGGCGGGAGAGACCCAGTACTTC. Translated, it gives CASSDRRAGETQYF.

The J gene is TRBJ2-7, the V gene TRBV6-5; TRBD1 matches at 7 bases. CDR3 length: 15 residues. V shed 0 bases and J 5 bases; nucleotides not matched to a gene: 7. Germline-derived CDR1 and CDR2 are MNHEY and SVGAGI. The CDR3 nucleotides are TGTGCCAGCAGTTACTCTCCCGAACAGGGGCACGAGCAGTACTTC. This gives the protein CASSYSPEQGHEQYF.

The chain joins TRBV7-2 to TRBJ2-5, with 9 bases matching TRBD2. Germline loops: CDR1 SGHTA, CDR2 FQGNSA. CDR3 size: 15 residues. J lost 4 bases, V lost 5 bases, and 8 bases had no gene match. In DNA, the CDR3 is TGTGCCAGCAGCCGGCCGGCGGGAGGGGCAGAGACCCAGTACTTC. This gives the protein CASSRPAGGAETQYF.

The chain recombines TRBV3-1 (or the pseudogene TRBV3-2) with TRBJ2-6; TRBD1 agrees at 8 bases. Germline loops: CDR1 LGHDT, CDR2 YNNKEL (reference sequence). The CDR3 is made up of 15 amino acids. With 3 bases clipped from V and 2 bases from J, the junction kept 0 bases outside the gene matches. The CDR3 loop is CASSQTGAGANVLTF. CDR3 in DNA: TGTGCCAGCAGCCAGACAGGGGCTGGGGCCAACGTCCTGACTTTC.

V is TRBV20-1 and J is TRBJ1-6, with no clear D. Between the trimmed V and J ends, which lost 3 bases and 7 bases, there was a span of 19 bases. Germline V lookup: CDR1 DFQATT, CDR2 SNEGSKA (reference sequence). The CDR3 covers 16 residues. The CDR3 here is CSASAVGRAQNSPLHF. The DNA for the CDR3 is TGCAGTGCTAGTGCTGTCGGGAGGGCTCAAAATTCACCCCTCCACTTT.

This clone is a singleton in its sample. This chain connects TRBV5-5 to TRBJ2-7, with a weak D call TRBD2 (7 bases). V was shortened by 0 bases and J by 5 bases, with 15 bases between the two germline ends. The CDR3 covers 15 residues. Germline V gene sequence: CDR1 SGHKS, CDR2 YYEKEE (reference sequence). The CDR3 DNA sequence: TGTGCCAGCAGCTTGGCGGGGGGCGGGGGCGACGAGCAGTACTTC. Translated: CASSLAGGGGDEQYF.

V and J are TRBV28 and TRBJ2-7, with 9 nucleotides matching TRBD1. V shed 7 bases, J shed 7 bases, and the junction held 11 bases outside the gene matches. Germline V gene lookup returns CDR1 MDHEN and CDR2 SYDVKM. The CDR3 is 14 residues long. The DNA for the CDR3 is TGTGCCAGCACCCCGGGACAGGGACTGGGGGAGCAGTACTTC. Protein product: CASTPGQGLGEQYF. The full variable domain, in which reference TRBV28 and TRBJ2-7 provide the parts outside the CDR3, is DVKVTQSSRYLVKRTGEKVFLECVQDMDHENMFWYRQDPGLGLRLIYFSYDVKMKEKGDIPEGYSVSREKKERFSLILESASTNQTSMYLCASTPGQGLGEQYFGPGTRLTVT.

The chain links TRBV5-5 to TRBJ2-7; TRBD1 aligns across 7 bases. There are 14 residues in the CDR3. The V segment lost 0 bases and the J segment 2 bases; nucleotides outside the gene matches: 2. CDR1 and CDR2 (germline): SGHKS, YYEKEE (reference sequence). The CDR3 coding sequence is TGTGCCAGCAGCTTGGAAGGGGGCCCCTACGAGCAGTACTTC. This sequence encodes CASSLEGGPYEQYF.

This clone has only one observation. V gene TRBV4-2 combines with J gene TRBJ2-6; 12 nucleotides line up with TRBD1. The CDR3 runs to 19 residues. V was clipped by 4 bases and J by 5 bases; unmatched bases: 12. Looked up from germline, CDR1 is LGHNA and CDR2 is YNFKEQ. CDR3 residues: CASSLTAGTGGGRANVLTF. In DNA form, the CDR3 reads TGTGCCAGCAGCCTGACAGCCGGGACAGGGGGCGGGCGGGCCAACGTCCTGACTTTC.

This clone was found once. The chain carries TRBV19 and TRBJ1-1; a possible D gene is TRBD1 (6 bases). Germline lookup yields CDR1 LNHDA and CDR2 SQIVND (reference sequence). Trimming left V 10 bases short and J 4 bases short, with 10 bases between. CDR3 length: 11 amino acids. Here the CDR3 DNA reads TGTGCCATCCAGGGGAGCACTGAAGCTTTCTTT. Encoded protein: CAIQGSTEAFF.

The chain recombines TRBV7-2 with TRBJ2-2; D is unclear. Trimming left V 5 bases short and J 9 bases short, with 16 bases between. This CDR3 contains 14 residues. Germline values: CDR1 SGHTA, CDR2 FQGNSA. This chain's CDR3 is CASSPMGDDRELFF. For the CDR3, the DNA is TGTGCCAGCAGCCCGATGGGCGACGATCGGGAGCTGTTTTTT. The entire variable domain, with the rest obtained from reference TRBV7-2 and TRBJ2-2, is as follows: GAGVSQSPSNKVTEKGKDVELRCDPISGHTALYWYRQSLGQGLEFLIYFQGNSAPDKSGLPSDRFSAERTGGSVSTLTIQRTQQEDSAVYLCASSPMGDDRELFFGEGSRLTVL.

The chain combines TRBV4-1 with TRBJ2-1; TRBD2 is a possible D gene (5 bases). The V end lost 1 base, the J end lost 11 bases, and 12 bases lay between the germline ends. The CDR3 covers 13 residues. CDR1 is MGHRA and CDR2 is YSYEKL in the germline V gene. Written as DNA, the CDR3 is TGCGCCAGCAGCCAAGGGATGACTACCCAGCAGTTCTTC. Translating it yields CASSQGMTTQQFF.

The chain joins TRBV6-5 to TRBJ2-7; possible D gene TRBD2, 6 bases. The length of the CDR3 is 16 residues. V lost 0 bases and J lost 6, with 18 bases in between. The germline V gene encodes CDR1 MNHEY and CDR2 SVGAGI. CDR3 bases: TGTGCCAGCAGTTACTCGAGGACGTTGGCGGGGAGCGAGCAGTACTTC. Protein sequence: CASSYSRTLAGSEQYF.

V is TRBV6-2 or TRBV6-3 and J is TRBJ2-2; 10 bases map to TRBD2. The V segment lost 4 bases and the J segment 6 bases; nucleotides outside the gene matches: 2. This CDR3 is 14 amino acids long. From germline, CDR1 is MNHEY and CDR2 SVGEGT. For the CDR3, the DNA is TGTGCCAGCAGTTCTAGCGGGAGTTCCGGGGAGCTGTTTTTT. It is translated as CASSSSGSSGELFF.

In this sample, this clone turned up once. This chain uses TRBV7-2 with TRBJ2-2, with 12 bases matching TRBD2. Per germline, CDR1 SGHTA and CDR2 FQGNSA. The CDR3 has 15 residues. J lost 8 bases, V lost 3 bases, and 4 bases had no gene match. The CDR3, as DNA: TGTGCCAGCAGCTTTCGACTAGCGGGAGTGGGGGAGCTGTTTTTT. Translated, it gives CASSFRLAGVGELFF.

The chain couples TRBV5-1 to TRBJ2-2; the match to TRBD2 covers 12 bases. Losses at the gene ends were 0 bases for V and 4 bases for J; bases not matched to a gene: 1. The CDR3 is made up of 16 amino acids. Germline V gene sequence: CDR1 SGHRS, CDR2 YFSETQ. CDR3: CASSLGGLAGTGELFF. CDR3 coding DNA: TGCGCCAGCAGCTTGGGGGGACTAGCGGGCACCGGGGAGCTGTTTTTT.

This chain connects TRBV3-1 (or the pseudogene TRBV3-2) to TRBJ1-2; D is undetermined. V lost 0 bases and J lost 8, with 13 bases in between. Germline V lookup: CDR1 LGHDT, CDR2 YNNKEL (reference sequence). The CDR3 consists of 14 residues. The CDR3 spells CASSQEGGLGGYTF. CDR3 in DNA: TGTGCCAGCAGCCAAGAAGGAGGGTTGGGGGGCTACACCTTC.

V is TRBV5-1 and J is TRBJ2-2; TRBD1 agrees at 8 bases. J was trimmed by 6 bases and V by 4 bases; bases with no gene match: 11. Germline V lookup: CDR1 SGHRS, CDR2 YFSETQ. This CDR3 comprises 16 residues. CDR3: CASSRWTGILSGELFF. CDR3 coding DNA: TGCGCCAGCAGCCGATGGACAGGGATACTTTCCGGGGAGCTGTTTTTT.

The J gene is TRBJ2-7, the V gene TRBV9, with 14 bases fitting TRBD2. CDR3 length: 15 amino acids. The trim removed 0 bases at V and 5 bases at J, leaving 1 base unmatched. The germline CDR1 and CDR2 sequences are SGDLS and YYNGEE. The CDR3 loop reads CASSVGLAGGNEQYF. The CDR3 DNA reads TGTGCCAGCAGCGTAGGACTAGCGGGAGGGAACGAGCAGTACTTC.

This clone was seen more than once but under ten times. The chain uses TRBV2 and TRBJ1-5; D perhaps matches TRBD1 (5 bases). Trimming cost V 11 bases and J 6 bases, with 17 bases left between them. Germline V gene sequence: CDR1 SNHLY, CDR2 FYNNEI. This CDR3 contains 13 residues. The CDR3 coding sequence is TGTGCCCGGAGACAGCACCAGGGTCAGCCCCAGCATTTT. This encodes CARRQHQGQPQHF.

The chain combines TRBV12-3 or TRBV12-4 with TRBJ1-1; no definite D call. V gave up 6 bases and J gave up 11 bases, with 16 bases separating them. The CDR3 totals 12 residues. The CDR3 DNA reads TGTGCCAGCAGGGCTCCGGGGAGCTATGCTTTCTTT. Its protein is CASRAPGSYAFF.

The CDR3 is CASSQVPPSGGRYIQYF. The CDR3 nucleotides read TGCGCCAGCAGCCAAGTCCCCCCATCGGGCGGGAGATACATTCAGTACTTC. The V call is TRBV4-3, the J call TRBJ2-4, with 7 bases lining up with TRBD2. Germline lookup yields CDR1 LGHNA and CDR2 YSLEER. This CDR3 spans 17 amino acids. J was trimmed by 8 bases and V by 1 base; bases with no gene match: 14.

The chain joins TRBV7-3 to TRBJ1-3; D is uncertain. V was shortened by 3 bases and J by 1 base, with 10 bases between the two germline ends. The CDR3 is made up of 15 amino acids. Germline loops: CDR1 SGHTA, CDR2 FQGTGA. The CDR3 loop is CASSLTGYSGNTIYF. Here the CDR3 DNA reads TGTGCCAGCAGCTTGACGGGATATTCTGGAAACACCATATATTTT.